This T cell receptor beta chain was recovered during a study of T cell responses to AZD1222 COVID-19 vaccine. The V and J ends lost 5 bases and 1 base respectively, with 6 bases between them. Germline V gene lookup returns CDR1 SGHTA and CDR2 FQGNSA. The CDR3 has 12 amino acids. Study results and caveats: Clonal diversity was possibly underestimated, and white British individuals and females predominated among donors. Spike-specific TCR breadth and depth both grew after two AZD1222 doses.

Libraries were prepared by immunoSEQ multiplex PCR; TCRdb keeps only in-frame clonotypes and omits some of them. The sample holds fewer than 120,000 clones, roughly 87% seen once. This clone was found once. Its antigen is undetermined. V is TRBV7-2 and J is TRBJ2-7; no clear D gene. This receptor was obtained from an adult in good health. The sequencing used peripheral blood, collected on day 0 of AZD1222 vaccination. CDR3: CASSPQSYEQYF. CDR3 sequence (DNA): TGTGCCAGCAGCCCTCAGTCCTACGAGCAGTACTTC.